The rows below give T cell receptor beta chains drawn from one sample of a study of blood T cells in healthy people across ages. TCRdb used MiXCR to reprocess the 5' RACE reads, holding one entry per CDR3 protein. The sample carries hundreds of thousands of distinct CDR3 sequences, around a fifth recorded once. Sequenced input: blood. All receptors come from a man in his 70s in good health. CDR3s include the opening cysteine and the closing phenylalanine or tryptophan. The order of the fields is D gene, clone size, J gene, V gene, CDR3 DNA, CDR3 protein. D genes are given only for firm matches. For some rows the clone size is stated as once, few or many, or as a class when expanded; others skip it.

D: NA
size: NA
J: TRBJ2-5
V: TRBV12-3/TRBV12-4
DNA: TGTGCCAGCAGCCCCGGCTTTTTACAGTACTTC
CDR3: CASSPGFLQYF

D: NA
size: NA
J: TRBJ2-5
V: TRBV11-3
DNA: TGTGCCAGCAGCTCCCACGTTAGGGATAGGCAAGAGACCCAGTACTTC
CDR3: CASSSHVRDRQETQYF

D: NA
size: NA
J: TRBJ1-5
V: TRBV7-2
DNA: TGTGCCAGCAGCTTAGCCCAGAATCAGCCCCAGCATTTT
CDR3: CASSLAQNQPQHF

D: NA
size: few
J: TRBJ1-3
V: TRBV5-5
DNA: TGTGCCAGCAGCTTGGGCGGTCTTGGAAACACCATATATTTT
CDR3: CASSLGGLGNTIYF

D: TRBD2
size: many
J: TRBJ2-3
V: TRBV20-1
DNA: TGCAGTGGGGGACTAGCGGGGTCAGATACGCAGTATTTT
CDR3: CSGGLAGSDTQYF

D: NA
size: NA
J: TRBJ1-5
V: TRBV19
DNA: TGTGCCAGCTCAGGAACCTGGGGCAATCAGCCCCAGCATTTT
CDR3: CASSGTWGNQPQHF

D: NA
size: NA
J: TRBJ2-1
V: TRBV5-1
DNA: TGCGCCAGCAGCCTGCATGGCAGCGGTCAGTTCTTC
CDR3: CASSLHGSGQFF

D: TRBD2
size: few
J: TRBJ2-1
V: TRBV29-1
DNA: TGCAGCGTTGATAGCGGGAGGGCCGTCAATGAGCAGTTCTTC
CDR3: CSVDSGRAVNEQFF

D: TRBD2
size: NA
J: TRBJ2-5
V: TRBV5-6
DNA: TGTGCCAGCAGCTCTCGGACTAGGTTCGAGACCCAGTACTTC
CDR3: CASSSRTRFETQYF

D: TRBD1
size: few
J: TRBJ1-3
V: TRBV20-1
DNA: TGCAGTGCCACTAGGATTGGGACAGGCCCCAGACCCTCTGGAAACACCATATATTTT
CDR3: CSATRIGTGPRPSGNTIYF

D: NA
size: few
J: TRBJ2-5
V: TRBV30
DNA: TGTGCCTGCGATACGGGGGACCAAGAGACCCAGTACTTC
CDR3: CACDTGDQETQYF

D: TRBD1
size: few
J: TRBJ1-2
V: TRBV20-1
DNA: TGCAGTGCTAGAGCTAATAACCGGGACAGGGACTTC
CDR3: CSARANNRDRDF

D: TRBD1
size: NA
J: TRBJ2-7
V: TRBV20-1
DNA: TGCAGTGCTAGGGTCATCGGTGGACAGGGGAGGAAGACTAACGAGCAGTACTTC
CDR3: CSARVIGGQGRKTNEQYF

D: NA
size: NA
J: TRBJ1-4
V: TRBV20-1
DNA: TGCAGTGCTACGGCCGGGGGGGCTGGAGAAAAACTGTTTTTT
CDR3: CSATAGGAGEKLFF

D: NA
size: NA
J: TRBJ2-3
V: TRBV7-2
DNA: TGTGCCAGCAGGCGCGGAGGGGATACGCAGTATTTT
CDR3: CASRRGGDTQYF

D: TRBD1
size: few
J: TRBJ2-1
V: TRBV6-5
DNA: TGTGCCAGCAGTTACAGGACAGGGAATGAGCAGTTCTTC
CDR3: CASSYRTGNEQFF

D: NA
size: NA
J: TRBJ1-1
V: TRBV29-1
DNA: TGCAGCGTTACAGGGTACTCCTACACTGAAGCTTTCTTT
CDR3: CSVTGYSYTEAFF

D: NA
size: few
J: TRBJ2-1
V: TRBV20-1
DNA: TGCAGTGCCCCAGGTGGCGCTTGGAATGAGCAGTTCTTC
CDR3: CSAPGGAWNEQFF

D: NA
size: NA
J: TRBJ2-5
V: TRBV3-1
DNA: TGTGCCAGCAGCCAAGGGACACTACAAGAGACCCAGTACTTC
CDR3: CASSQGTLQETQYF

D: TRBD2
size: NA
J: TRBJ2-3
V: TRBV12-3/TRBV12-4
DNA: TGTGCCAGCAGTCACCGGACTAGCGGGGGGGCAGATGCGCAGTATTTT
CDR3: CASSHRTSGGADAQYF

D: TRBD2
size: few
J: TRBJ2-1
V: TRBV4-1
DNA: TGCGCCAGCAGCCAAGATTGGGCGGGGGGTCCCAATGAGCAGTTCTTC
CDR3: CASSQDWAGGPNEQFF

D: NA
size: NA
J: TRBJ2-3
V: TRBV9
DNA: TGTGCCAGCAGCGTAGGTGGCACAGATACGCAGTATTTT
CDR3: CASSVGGTDTQYF

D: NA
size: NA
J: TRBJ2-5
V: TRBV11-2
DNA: TGTGCCAGCAGCTACGCCCCTGGGGTTCAAGAGACCCAGTACTTC
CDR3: CASSYAPGVQETQYF

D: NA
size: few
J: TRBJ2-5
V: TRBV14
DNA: TGTGCCAGCAGGCAGGACTCAGAGACCCAGTACTTC
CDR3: CASRQDSETQYF

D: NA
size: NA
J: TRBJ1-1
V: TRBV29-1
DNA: TGCAGCGGTGAGAGGACTGAAGCTTTCTTT
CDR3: CSGERTEAFF

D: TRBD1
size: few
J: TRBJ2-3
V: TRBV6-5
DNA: TGTGCCAGCTCCCGAGGGGGCCTGGTCACAGATACGCAGTATTTT
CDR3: CASSRGGLVTDTQYF

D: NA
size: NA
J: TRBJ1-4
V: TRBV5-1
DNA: TGCGCCAGCAGCCTCAGGCCCTCGGATGAAAAACTGTTTTTT
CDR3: CASSLRPSDEKLFF

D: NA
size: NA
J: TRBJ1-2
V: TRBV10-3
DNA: TGTGCCATCAGTGAGTCCGGAAACGGCTACACCTTC
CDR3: CAISESGNGYTF

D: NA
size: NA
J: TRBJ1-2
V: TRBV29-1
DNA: TGCAGCGTTGAAGGGCACCTTAACTATGGCTACACCTTC
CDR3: CSVEGHLNYGYTF

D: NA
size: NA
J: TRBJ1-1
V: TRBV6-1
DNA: TGTGCCAGCAGTGATTCTATCATAGTGGGGACTGAAGCTTTCTTT
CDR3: CASSDSIIVGTEAFF

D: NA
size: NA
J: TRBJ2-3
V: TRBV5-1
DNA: TGCGCCAGCAGCTTGGACGGGACAAAGAGCACAGATACGCAGTATTTT
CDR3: CASSLDGTKSTDTQYF

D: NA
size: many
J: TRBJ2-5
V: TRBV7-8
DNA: TGTGCCAGCAGCTTCGGAGGACAGATAGAGACCCAGTACTTC
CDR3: CASSFGGQIETQYF

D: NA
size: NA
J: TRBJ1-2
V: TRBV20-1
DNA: TGCAGTGCTAGAGGACGGGGCCCGCTAAGTGGCTACACCTTC
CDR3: CSARGRGPLSGYTF

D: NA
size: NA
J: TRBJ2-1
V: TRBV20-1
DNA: TGCAGTGCTCCAGGGACTGCCTACAATGAGCAGTTCTTC
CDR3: CSAPGTAYNEQFF

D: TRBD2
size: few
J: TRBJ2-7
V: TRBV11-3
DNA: TGTGCCAGCAGCTTAGACCAAACTAGCGGGAGGGCCGGTTTTGCGTTCTTC
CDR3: CASSLDQTSGRAGFAFF

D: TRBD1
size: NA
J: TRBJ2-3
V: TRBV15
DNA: TGTGCCACCAGCAGAGATGTGTTCGACAGGGGGCTAGGATCAGATACGCAGTATTTT
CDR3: CATSRDVFDRGLGSDTQYF

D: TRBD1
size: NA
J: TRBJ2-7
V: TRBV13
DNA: TGTGCCAGCAGCGGCCACAGGGGACGGGGATACGAGCAGTACTTC
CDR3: CASSGHRGRGYEQYF

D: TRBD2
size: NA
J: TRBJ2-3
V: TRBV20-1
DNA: TGCAGTGCCCCGGTGGTAGGCGGGAGGGAAGATACGCAGTATTTT
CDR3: CSAPVVGGREDTQYF

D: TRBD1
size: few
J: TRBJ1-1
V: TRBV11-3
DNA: TGTGCCAGCAGCTCTCAGACAGGGATCACTGAAGCTTTCTTT
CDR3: CASSSQTGITEAFF

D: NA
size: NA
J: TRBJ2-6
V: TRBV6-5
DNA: TGTGCCAGCAGCACAAGTCGAGCTGGGGCCAACGTCCTGACTTTC
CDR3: CASSTSRAGANVLTF

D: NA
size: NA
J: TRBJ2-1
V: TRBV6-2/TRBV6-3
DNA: TGTGCCAGCAGACAGTCGGGACGACCCAATGAGCAGTTCTTC
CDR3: CASRQSGRPNEQFF

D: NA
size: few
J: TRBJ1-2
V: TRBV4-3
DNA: TGCGCCAGCAGCCCCTCGGGACGGGGGGGGTATGGCTACGCCTTC
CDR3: CASSPSGRGGYGYAF

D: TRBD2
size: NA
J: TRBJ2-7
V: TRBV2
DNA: TGTGCCAGCAGTGAAGCGCTCCGACTAGCTGAGCAGTACTTC
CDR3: CASSEALRLAEQYF

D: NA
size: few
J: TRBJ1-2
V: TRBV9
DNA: TGTGCCAGCTTTACCCAAGCTAACTATGGCTACACCTTC
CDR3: CASFTQANYGYTF

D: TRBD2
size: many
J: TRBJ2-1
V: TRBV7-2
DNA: TGTGCCAGCAGCTTAAGGGTCTTAGCGGGAGGGAGGGGATACAATGAGCAGTTCTTC
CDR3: CASSLRVLAGGRGYNEQFF

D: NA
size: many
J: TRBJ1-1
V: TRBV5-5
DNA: TGTGCCAGCAGCTTGTTACAGTTGAACACTGAAGCTTTCTTT
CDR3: CASSLLQLNTEAFF

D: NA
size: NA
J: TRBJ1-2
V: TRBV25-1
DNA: TGTGCCAGCAGTGAATTAGATGGCTACACCTTC
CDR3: CASSELDGYTF

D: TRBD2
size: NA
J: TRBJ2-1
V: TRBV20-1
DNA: TGCAGTGCTAGAGTGGTAGCGGGGGGGTCAAATGAGCAGTTCTTC
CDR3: CSARVVAGGSNEQFF